This T cell receptor (beta chain) was found in a study of OX40 agonist ivuxolimab in advanced cancers. Study background: Subjects had a mean age of roughly 57 years, with a range of about 23 to 79; about 83% were male.

Sequencing used immunoSEQ multiplex PCR; TCRdb keeps in-frame clones, though not all of them. The sample lists over 55,000 clones, more than 65% occurring once. Trimming took 1 base from V and 6 from J; bases not matched to a gene: 9. The CDR3 consists of 15 residues. The germline V gene has CDR1 GTSNPN and CDR2 SVGIG (reference sequence). The origin of this receptor is an adult with an advanced solid tumor such as melanoma, head and neck, liver or kidney cancer. The chain recombines TRBV30 with TRBJ2-7, with 10 nucleotides matching TRBD2. Here the sequenced sample was CD4+ or CD8+ T cells sorted from blood, taken in a trial of the OX40 agonist ivuxolimab. The CDR3 region is CAWSGSTLAGTEQYF. CDR3 DNA: TGTGCCTGGAGTGGGTCTACACTAGCGGGAACCGAGCAGTACTTC.